This T cell receptor beta chain is from a study of post-analysis software for immune sequencing data. Study information: Disease trajectories encompassed relapsing-remitting, secondary progressive and progressive-relapsing multiple sclerosis.

TCR beta cDNA libraries included unique molecular identifiers. TCRdb independently ran MiXCR on the PCR reads; one entry per CDR3 protein. The table records hundreds of thousands of distinct CDR3 sequences, roughly 50% of them present only once. V was trimmed by 7 bases and J by 5 bases, leaving 21 bases between them. The CDR3 spans 16 residues. The study, taken as a whole, reports: Patients had higher frequencies than controls of about five TRBV segments, including TRBV5-6, TRBV5-1 and TRBV20-1.

This clonotype was seen only a few times. Its target is not known. The chain couples TRBV12-3 or TRBV12-4 to TRBJ2-1, with D tentatively TRBD2 (7 bases). The sequence was obtained from a girl aged 10-17 years with multiple sclerosis. The sample taken for sequencing was blood. The CDR3 reads CASNPGKWGGDNEQFF. In DNA form, the CDR3 reads TGTGCCAGCAATCCCGGGAAGTGGGGGGGCGACAATGAGCAGTTCTTC.